The 21 T cell receptor beta chains below come from one sample, sequenced in a study of blood T cell repertoires in COVID-19 (dated by TCRdb to the early 2020s). Libraries were built with the immunoSEQ multiplex PCR assay. The clones in this table, taken by TCRdb from immuneACCESS, are in-frame only. Not every clone is retained; where verified, under half of the shortfall comes from an unresolved V gene, and the cause of the rest is unknown. Counted in this sample were 240,000 or so clones; just under 85% of them appeared once. The ten largest account for over 8% of the sample. Source material: peripheral blood. The receptors originated from a woman aged 80 or over with acute or convalescent COVID-19.

The chain is built from TRBV2 and TRBJ1-3; TRBD1 might be the D (5 bases). Germline values: CDR1 SNHLY, CDR2 FYNNEI. The CDR3 extends over 19 amino acids. Trimming pared 6 bases from V and 0 bases from J, leaving 24 bases between. The chain's CDR3 is CASSGDSRGRTFSGNTIYF. CDR3 coding DNA: TGTGCCAGCAGCGGGGACTCTCGCGGCAGGACATTCTCTGGAAACACCATATATTTT. Filled out from reference TRBV2 and TRBJ1-3, the complete variable domain reads EPEVTQTPSHQVTQMGQEVILRCVPISNHLYFYWYRQILGQKVEFLVSFYNNEISEKSEIFDDQFSVERPDGSNFTLKIRSTKLEDSAMYFCASSGDSRGRTFSGNTIYFGEGSWLTVV.

The chain combines TRBV19 with TRBJ1-5; 12 bases are shared with TRBD1. The CDR3 spans 15 residues. Germline V lookup: CDR1 LNHDA, CDR2 SQIVND (reference sequence). V dropped 7 bases and J dropped 4; count of bases not matched to a gene: 5. The CDR3 spells CASTRDRGQNQPQHF. The CDR3 coding sequence is TGTGCCAGTACCCGGGACAGGGGGCAAAATCAGCCCCAGCATTTT.

This chain uses TRBV4-2 with TRBJ1-2; possible D gene TRBD1, 5 bases. The V end was cut by 0 bases, the J end by 3 bases, with 11 bases between. Germline V gene lookup returns CDR1 LGHNA and CDR2 YNFKEQ. This CDR3 region has 15 residues. The chain's CDR3 is CASSQDGREDYGYTF. The CDR3 DNA sequence: TGTGCCAGCAGCCAAGACGGCAGGGAAGACTATGGCTACACCTTC.

The chain employs TRBV5-5 and TRBJ2-3, with TRBD2 identical over 7 bases. The CDR3 is 17 amino acids. From germline, CDR1 is SGHKS and CDR2 YYEKEE (reference sequence). J lost 0 bases, V lost 3 bases, and 10 bases had no gene match. CDR3 loop: CASSSQGAGVSTDTQYF. CDR3 DNA: TGTGCCAGCAGCTCCCAAGGGGCGGGGGTTAGCACAGATACGCAGTATTTT.

The rearrangement uses TRBV14 and TRBJ2-2; D gene ambiguous. Germline values: CDR1 SGHDN, CDR2 FVKESK. Trimming shortened V by 4 bases and J by 6 bases, and 9 bases separated the two germline ends. The CDR3 has 13 amino acids. CDR3 nucleotides: TGTGCCAGCAGCCCAGCTAGGCCCGGGGAGCTGTTTTTT. Translated, it gives CASSPARPGELFF.

This clone showed up just a few times. The chain employs TRBV5-4 and TRBJ2-7; 9 nucleotides agree with TRBD1. This CDR3 comprises 16 residues. CDR1 SGHNT and CDR2 YYREEE come from the germline V gene (reference sequence). The junction had 12 bases not matched to a gene; V was cut back by 4 bases and J by 4 bases. As DNA, the CDR3 is TGTGCCAGCAGCCAGGGGAAAGGGACAGGGTCATACGAGCAGTACTTC. This gives the protein CASSQGKGTGSYEQYF. Full variable domain (remainder filled in from reference TRBV5-4 and TRBJ2-7): ETGVTQSPTHLIKTRGQQVTLRCSSQSGHNTVSWYQQALGQGPQFIFQYYREEENGRGNFPPRFSGLQFPNYSSELNVNALELDDSALYLCASSQGKGTGSYEQYFGPGTRLTVT.

J is TRBJ2-7 and V is TRBV20-1, with 7 bases that match TRBD2. Germline CDR1 reads DFQATT; CDR2 reads SNEGSKA (reference sequence). The CDR3 contains 11 residues. V trimming: 6 bases; J trimming: 7 bases; junction bases outside the gene matches: 6. CDR3 sequence: CSAAPGGEQYF. The CDR3 nucleotides read TGCAGTGCCGCCCCCGGGGGGGAGCAGTACTTC.

This chain links TRBV9 with TRBJ1-2; D possibly corresponds to TRBD1 (6 bases). Per germline, CDR1 SGDLS and CDR2 YYNGEE. V shed 0 bases and J shed 7 bases, with 13 bases lying between them. CDR3 length: 14 amino acids. The CDR3 sequence is CASSVGRGGSGYTF. CDR3 nucleotide sequence: TGTGCCAGCAGCGTAGGTCGGGGGGGCAGTGGCTACACCTTC.

The chain combines TRBV6-5 with TRBJ1-2; 7 bases line up with TRBD1. CDR3 length: 13 amino acids. Germline assignment: CDR1 MNHEY and CDR2 SVGAGI. The V and J ends lost 5 bases and 3 bases, in that order; junction bases with no gene match: 3. The CDR3 DNA follows: TGTGCCAGCAGTCCTGACAGGGACTATGGCTACACCTTC. Translation: CASSPDRDYGYTF.

This chain connects TRBV18 to TRBJ1-1, with TRBD1 as a possible D gene (6 bases). The CDR3 extends over 13 amino acids. The ends were cut back, 4 bases at V and 0 bases at J, with 6 bases in the middle. Germline CDR1 and CDR2: KGHSH and LQKENI. The CDR3 DNA reads TGTGCCAGCTCACAGGGGGTGAACACTGAAGCTTTCTTT. Translation gives CASSQGVNTEAFF.

The chain has TRBV2 and TRBJ2-1; TRBD1 matches 9 bases. Germline lookup yields CDR1 SNHLY and CDR2 FYNNEI. After removal of 7 bases from V and 2 bases from J, the junction contained 6 bases not matched to a gene. The CDR3 length is 15 residues. CDR3 amino acids: CASNKQGATYNEQFF. DNA of the CDR3: TGTGCCAGCAACAAACAGGGGGCTACCTACAATGAGCAGTTCTTC.

The chain combines TRBV28 with TRBJ1-6; 7 nucleotides align to TRBD1. Germline V gene lookup returns CDR1 MDHEN and CDR2 SYDVKM. This CDR3 spans 15 amino acids. With 4 bases clipped from V and 7 bases from J, the junction kept 7 bases outside the gene matches. CDR3 coding DNA: TGTGCCAGCAGTTCCTCGACAGGGAGGAATTCACCCCTCCACTTT. Translating gives CASSSSTGRNSPLHF. Together with reference TRBV28 and TRBJ1-6, the CDR3 gives the full variable domain: DVKVTQSSRYLVKRTGEKVFLECVQDMDHENMFWYRQDPGLGLRLIYFSYDVKMKEKGDIPEGYSVSREKKERFSLILESASTNQTSMYLCASSSSTGRNSPLHFGNGTRLTVT.

This chain connects TRBV6-5 to TRBJ2-1; TRBD2 matches 12 bases. The V gene's germline CDR1 is MNHEY and CDR2 SVGAGI. With 7 bases clipped from V and 8 bases from J, the junction kept 9 bases outside the gene matches. This CDR3 has 15 residues. DNA of the CDR3: TGTGCCAGCACCTCTAGCGGGGGGGCAAACTATGAGCAGTTCTTC. It codes for CASTSSGGANYEQFF.

V gene TRBV28 combines with J gene TRBJ2-2; 8 bases are a match to TRBD1. With V trimmed by 5 bases and J by 5 bases, 10 bases remained unmatched. Germline V gene sequence: CDR1 MDHEN, CDR2 SYDVKM. The CDR3 consists of 16 residues. The CDR3 here is CASSPPGTGRTGELFF. The CDR3 coding sequence is TGTGCCAGCAGTCCACCCGGGACAGGCCGAACCGGGGAGCTGTTTTTT.

This CDR3 reads CASSSYRDRGYEQYF. CDR3 nucleotide sequence: TGTGCCAGCAGCTCTTACCGGGACAGGGGTTACGAGCAGTACTTC. The chain couples TRBV7-9 to TRBJ2-7; the match to TRBD1 covers 10 bases. The CDR3 is 15 amino acids. Looked up from germline, CDR1 is SEHNR and CDR2 is FQNEAQ (reference sequence). V was pared by 4 bases and J by 4 bases, with 7 bases of the junction left unmatched.

The chain employs TRBV28 and TRBJ1-1, with unresolved D. The V and J ends lost 6 bases and 5 bases respectively, with 13 bases between them. The CDR3 runs 13 residues. CDR1 and CDR2 (germline): MDHEN, SYDVKM. CDR3 DNA sequence: TGTGCCAGCAGCCTCGGCGGGGTAACTGAAGCTTTCTTT. As protein: CASSLGGVTEAFF.

The J gene is TRBJ2-3, the V gene TRBV20-1; TRBD2 agrees at 8 bases. This CDR3 has 15 residues. CDR1 and CDR2 (germline): DFQATT, SNEGSKA (reference sequence). The junction had 12 bases not matched to a gene; V was cut back by 6 bases and J by 4 bases. CDR3 nucleotide sequence: TGCAGTGCGAGTAGGGGGACTAGGGGACCAGATACGCAGTATTTT. Amino acid sequence: CSASRGTRGPDTQYF.

This sequence joins TRBV10-3 and TRBJ1-1; TRBD1 matches at 8 bases. Germline-derived CDR1 and CDR2 are ENHRY and SYGVKD. The CDR3 contains 15 residues. The trim removed 9 bases at V and 0 bases at J, leaving 9 bases unmatched. CDR3 sequence (DNA): TGTGCCATTGGGGGGGGCAGGGGGCTGAACACTGAAGCTTTCTTT. It is translated as CAIGGGRGLNTEAFF.

The chain uses TRBV24-1 and TRBJ1-5; tentatively, D is TRBD1 (5 bases). V was trimmed by 4 bases and J by 10 bases, leaving 16 bases between them. The CDR3 has 14 amino acids. Germline CDR1 is KGHDR and CDR2 is SFDVKD. CDR3 bases: TGTGCCACCAGTGAGGCAGGGATAGAAGGACCCCAGCATTTT. This sequence encodes CATSEAGIEGPQHF.

The rearrangement uses TRBV19 and TRBJ1-5; D call uncertain. CDR3 size: 15 residues. In germline, CDR1 is LNHDA, CDR2 SQIVND (reference sequence). V lost 5 bases and J 3 bases, leaving 14 bases between the germline ends. CDR3 sequence reads: CASSGGRPHNQPQHF. The DNA for the CDR3 is TGTGCCAGTAGTGGAGGGCGACCACACAATCAGCCCCAGCATTTT.

The chain carries TRBV6-4 and TRBJ1-4, with a possible D match to TRBD1 (6 bases). CDR1 is MRHNA, CDR2 SNTAGT, per germline. The V gene lost 0 bases and the J gene lost 6 bases, with 14 bases spanning the gap. The CDR3 has 16 residues. This CDR3 reads CASSDSRRDKDEKLFF. The CDR3 DNA reads as TGTGCCAGCAGTGACTCTCGACGGGACAAGGATGAAAAACTGTTTTTT.